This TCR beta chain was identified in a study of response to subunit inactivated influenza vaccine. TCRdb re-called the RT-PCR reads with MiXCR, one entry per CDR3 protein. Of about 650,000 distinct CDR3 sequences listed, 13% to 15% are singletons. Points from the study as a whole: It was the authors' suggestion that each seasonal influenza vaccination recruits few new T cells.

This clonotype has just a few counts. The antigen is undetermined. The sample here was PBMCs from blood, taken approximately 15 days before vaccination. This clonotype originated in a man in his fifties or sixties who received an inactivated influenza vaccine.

CDR3 bases: TGCGCCAGCAGCTTGACGGCAGGGGACCCCACCGGGGAGCTGTTTTTT. Translated, it gives CASSLTAGDPTGELFF. This chain connects TRBV5-1 to TRBJ2-2, with D possibly matching TRBD1 (6 bases). The CDR3 spans 16 residues. Trimming pared 1 base from V and 4 bases from J, leaving 14 bases between. The V gene's germline CDR1 is SGHRS and CDR2 YFSETQ.